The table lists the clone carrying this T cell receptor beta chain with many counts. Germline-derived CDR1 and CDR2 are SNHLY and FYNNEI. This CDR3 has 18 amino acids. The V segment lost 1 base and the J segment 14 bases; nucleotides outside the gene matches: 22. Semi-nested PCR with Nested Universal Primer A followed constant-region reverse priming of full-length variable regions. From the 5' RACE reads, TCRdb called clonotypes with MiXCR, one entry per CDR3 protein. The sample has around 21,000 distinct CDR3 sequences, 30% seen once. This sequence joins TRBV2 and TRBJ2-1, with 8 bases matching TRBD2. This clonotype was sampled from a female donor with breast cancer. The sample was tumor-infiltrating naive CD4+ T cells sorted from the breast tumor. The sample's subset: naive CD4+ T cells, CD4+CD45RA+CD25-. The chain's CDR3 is CASSEGPRRSSGIPREFF. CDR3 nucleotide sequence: TGTGCCAGCAGTGAAGGACCCAGGAGGAGTAGCGGGATCCCCCGGGAGTTCTTC.